These 22 T cell receptor beta chains came from one sample sequenced in a study of shared clonotypes between healthy human individuals. TCRdb's table, derived via immunoSEQ multiplex PCR, lists solely in-frame clones and lacks some. The repertoire holds around 2.5 million clones, with approximately 93% as singletons. The sequenced material came from naive CD4+ T cells from PBMCs. Specified subset: CD45RA+ positively selected. The receptor source for this set is a man aged 18 to 29 in good health. Some clones in this sample may be carry-over from other donors' samples.

The chain joins TRBV6-5 to TRBJ1-1, with TRBD1 matching over 11 bases. V gave up 2 bases and J gave up 10 bases; unmatched junction bases: 9. Germline loops: CDR1 MNHEY, CDR2 SVGAGI. There are 15 residues in the CDR3. In nucleotides, the CDR3 is TGTGCCAGCAGTTACGCTCGGCTGGGACAGGGGGGAGCTTTCTTT. It is translated as CASSYARLGQGGAFF.

This clone was recorded only once. Other nucleotide sequences from this sample produce the same CDR3. This chain connects TRBV7-6 to TRBJ1-5; D unresolved. CDR3 length: 13 amino acids. Germline V gene data show CDR1 as SGHVS and CDR2 as FNYEAQ. V lost 1 base and J 4 bases, leaving 5 bases between the germline ends. For the CDR3, the DNA is TGTGCCAGCAGCTTAGAACGGAATCAGCCCCAGCATTTT. Translation gives CASSLERNQPQHF. Variable domain in full (rest from reference TRBV7-6 and TRBJ1-5): GAGVSQSPRYKVTKRGQDVALRCDPISGHVSLYWYRQALGQGPEFLTYFNYEAQQDKSGLPNDRFSAERPEGSISTLTIQRTEQRDSAMYRCASSLERNQPQHFGDGTRLSIL.

The chain is built from TRBV28 and TRBJ2-7; perhaps D is TRBD1 or TRBD2 (5 bases each). Trimming shortened V by 5 bases and J by 0 bases, and 14 bases separated the two germline ends. This CDR3 spans 15 amino acids. Germline lookup yields CDR1 MDHEN and CDR2 SYDVKM. The CDR3 coding sequence is TGTGCCAGCAGTAGAGGGGTCTCCCTCTCCTACGAGCAGTACTTC. This encodes CASSRGVSLSYEQYF.

CDR3 residues: CASSRGFEQYF. CDR3 nucleotide sequence: TGTGCCAGCAGCAGGGGATTCGAGCAGTACTTC. This chain joins TRBV6-1 and TRBJ2-7, with D perhaps matching TRBD1 (6 bases). This CDR3 is 11 amino acids long. Trimming stripped 6 bases from V and 6 bases from J, with 9 bases between. Germline CDR1 is MNHNS and CDR2 is SASEGT.

V usage is TRBV18 and J usage is TRBJ2-7; possibly TRBD1 for D (6 bases). V was trimmed by 6 bases and J by 5 bases, leaving 17 bases between them. This CDR3 comprises 14 residues. Germline CDR1 and CDR2: KGHSH and LQKENI. In DNA, the CDR3 is TGTGCCAGCTCCCGCTATCGGACAGAAAACGAGCAGTACTTC. Encoded protein: CASSRYRTENEQYF.

CDR3 sequence reads: CASSPSYYRGNIQYF. CDR3 DNA: TGTGCCAGCAGTCCTAGCTACTACAGGGGTAACATTCAGTACTTC. This rearrangement joins TRBV27 to TRBJ2-4; 7 nucleotides agree with TRBD1. CDR1 is MNHEY and CDR2 is SMNVEV in the germline V gene (reference sequence). This CDR3 is built from 15 residues. V trimming: 5 bases; J trimming: 7 bases; junction bases outside the gene matches: 11.

The chain employs TRBV6-1 and TRBJ2-1; D is undetermined. V was shortened by 4 bases and J by 6 bases, with 7 bases between the two germline ends. Germline V gene data show CDR1 as MNHNS and CDR2 as SASEGT. The length of the CDR3 is 12 residues. The CDR3 DNA follows: TGTGCCAGCAGTGTAAAGGGCAATGAGCAGTTCTTC. Translation gives CASSVKGNEQFF.

The J gene is TRBJ2-1, the V gene TRBV7-3, with unresolved D. Germline-derived CDR1 and CDR2 are SGHTA and FQGTGA. The CDR3 is 14 residues long. V gave up 5 bases and J gave up 4 bases, with 12 bases separating them. CDR3 in DNA: TGTGCCAGCAGCCCATCCTTATCATACAATGAGCAGTTCTTC. It encodes CASSPSLSYNEQFF.

V is TRBV7-3 and J is TRBJ2-1; no reliable D call. This CDR3 spans 15 amino acids. Germline-derived CDR1 and CDR2 are SGHTA and FQGTGA. The V end lost 10 bases, the J end lost 12 bases, and 28 bases lay between the germline ends. In DNA, the CDR3 is TGTGCCACCGCCCTCGGGCCCCAGAACTCACAACCGCAGTTCTTC. Amino acid sequence: CATALGPQNSQPQFF.

This rearrangement joins TRBV5-4 to TRBJ2-3; D ambiguous. V was clipped by 3 bases and J by 5 bases, with 10 bases between them. Germline assignment: CDR1 SGHNT and CDR2 YYREEE (reference sequence). This CDR3 is 13 amino acids long. The CDR3 is CASSSGSVDTQYF. CDR3 bases: TGTGCCAGCAGCTCGGGTTCGGTAGATACGCAGTATTTT.

The chain couples TRBV4-2 to TRBJ2-3; the D gene is possibly TRBD1 (5 bases). Trimming took off 2 bases at V and 8 bases at J, with 17 bases between the two ends. This CDR3 contains 15 residues. Germline V CDR1 and CDR2: LGHNA, YNFKEQ. The CDR3 spells CASSQRQTPSGTQYF. The CDR3 DNA follows: TGTGCCAGCAGCCAAAGACAGACTCCCTCCGGTACGCAGTATTTT.

This chain uses TRBV4-3 with TRBJ2-5; D might be TRBD2 (6 bases). Trimming stripped 2 bases from V and 5 bases from J, with 12 bases between. The CDR3 contains 14 residues. Germline CDR1 is LGHNA and CDR2 is YSLEER. Here the CDR3 DNA reads TGCGCCAGCAGCCAAAGGCGGGGTGGGGAGACCCAGTACTTC. Protein product: CASSQRRGGETQYF.

The chain links TRBV2 to TRBJ2-1; maybe TRBD2 (6 bases). V lost 5 bases and J 6 bases, leaving 17 bases between the germline ends. Germline CDR1 is SNHLY and CDR2 is FYNNEI. The CDR3 extends over 15 amino acids. DNA of the CDR3: TGTGCCAGCAGTTGGAGGGCCATCCGTTCCAATGAGCAGTTCTTC. It encodes CASSWRAIRSNEQFF.

The V gene is TRBV11-2, the J gene TRBJ2-2, with D perhaps TRBD1 or TRBD2 (5 bases each). The CDR3 is made up of 17 amino acids. V lost 1 base, J lost 0 bases, and 12 bases lay in between. Germline CDR1 is SGHAT and CDR2 is FQNNGV. The CDR3 DNA is TGTGCCAGCAGCTTAGGTTGGGGACGGACGAACACCGGGGAGCTGTTTTTT. Translated, it gives CASSLGWGRTNTGELFF.

The genes are TRBV28 and TRBJ1-5, with a tentative D call TRBD1 (6 bases). The ends were cut back, 6 bases at V and 4 bases at J, with 16 bases in the middle. The CDR3 runs 15 residues. CDR1 is MDHEN, CDR2 SYDVKM, per germline. CDR3 bases: TGTGCCAGCAGCAAAACAGGGTTAGAGAATCAGCCCCAGCATTTT. The encoded protein is CASSKTGLENQPQHF. The full variable domain, completed using reference TRBV28 and TRBJ1-5, is DVKVTQSSRYLVKRTGEKVFLECVQDMDHENMFWYRQDPGLGLRLIYFSYDVKMKEKGDIPEGYSVSREKKERFSLILESASTNQTSMYLCASSKTGLENQPQHFGDGTRLSIL.

The rearrangement uses TRBV18 and TRBJ1-2; possible D gene TRBD1, 6 bases. V lost 2 bases and J lost 3, with 13 bases in between. The CDR3 spans 15 residues. The germline V gene encodes CDR1 KGHSH and CDR2 LQKENI. For the CDR3, the DNA is TGTGCCAGCTCACCATCCGTAGGGGGATACTATGGCTACACCTTC. This gives the protein CASSPSVGGYYGYTF.

The CDR3 sequence is CASSYGTGGTGELFF. CDR3 nucleotides: TGCGCCAGCAGCTACGGGACAGGGGGAACCGGGGAGCTGTTTTTT. J is TRBJ2-2 and V is TRBV5-1, with 11 positions matching TRBD1. V dropped 3 bases and J dropped 5; count of bases not matched to a gene: 3. This CDR3 is built from 15 residues. In germline, CDR1 is SGHRS, CDR2 YFSETQ.

The chain combines TRBV30 with TRBJ1-1, with TRBD1 matching 8 bases. After removal of 5 bases from V and 8 bases from J, the junction contained 4 bases not matched to a gene. Germline CDR1 is GTSNPN and CDR2 is SVGIG (reference sequence). The CDR3 is 11 amino acids. CDR3: CAWGRTGEAFF. CDR3 DNA sequence: TGTGCCTGGGGCAGGACAGGGGAAGCTTTCTTT. Full variable domain (missing parts from reference TRBV30 and TRBJ1-1): SQTIHQWPATLVQPVGSPLSLECTVEGTSNPNLYWYRQAAGRGLQLLFYSVGIGQISSEVPQNLSASRPQDRQFILSSKKLLLSDSGFYLCAWGRTGEAFFGQGTRLTVV.

The CDR3 nucleotides are TGTGCCAGCAGCCGGGATAATAATTCACCCCTCCACTTT. It is translated as CASSRDNNSPLHF. This chain uses TRBV5-6 with TRBJ1-6; D unclear. This CDR3 is built from 13 residues. Per germline, CDR1 SGHDT and CDR2 YYEEEE. V was trimmed by 4 bases and J by 5 bases, leaving 7 bases between them. The complete variable domain, with remaining parts taken from reference TRBV5-6 and TRBJ1-6, reads DAGVTQSPTHLIKTRGQQVTLRCSPKSGHDTVSWYQQALGQGPQFIFQYYEEEERQRGNFPDRFSGHQFPNYSSELNVNALLLGDSALYLCASSRDNNSPLHFGNGTRLTVT.

The chain uses TRBV5-1 and TRBJ1-1; 7 nucleotides align to TRBD1. Germline values: CDR1 SGHRS, CDR2 YFSETQ. The CDR3 is 15 amino acids. The J segment lost 1 base and the V segment lost 4 bases, leaving 7 bases of the junction unmatched. The CDR3 DNA reads as TGCGCCAGCAGCCCACAGGGGCCCCCGAACACTGAAGCTTTCTTT. Its translation is CASSPQGPPNTEAFF.

This rearrangement joins TRBV4-1 to TRBJ1-3; D is unclear. CDR1 and CDR2 (germline): MGHRA, YSYEKL. CDR3 size: 14 residues. Trimming shortened V by 0 bases and J by 4 bases, and 7 bases separated the two germline ends. CDR3 loop: CASSQDSWGNTIYF. CDR3 nucleotides: TGCGCCAGCAGCCAAGATAGCTGGGGAAACACCATATATTTT.

The chain carries TRBV5-4 and TRBJ1-5; D is perhaps TRBD1 (6 bases). Germline loops: CDR1 SGHNT, CDR2 YYREEE (reference sequence). Trimming shortened V by 0 bases and J by 3 bases, and 16 bases separated the two germline ends. This CDR3 is 17 amino acids long. The CDR3 region has the DNA TGTGCCAGCAGCTTGGGTCCCGGCAGGGGTCCCAATCAGCCCCAGCATTTT. It specifies CASSLGPGRGPNQPQHF. Full variable domain (remainder filled in from reference TRBV5-4 and TRBJ1-5): ETGVTQSPTHLIKTRGQQVTLRCSSQSGHNTVSWYQQALGQGPQFIFQYYREEENGRGNFPPRFSGLQFPNYSSELNVNALELDDSALYLCASSLGPGRGPNQPQHFGDGTRLSIL.